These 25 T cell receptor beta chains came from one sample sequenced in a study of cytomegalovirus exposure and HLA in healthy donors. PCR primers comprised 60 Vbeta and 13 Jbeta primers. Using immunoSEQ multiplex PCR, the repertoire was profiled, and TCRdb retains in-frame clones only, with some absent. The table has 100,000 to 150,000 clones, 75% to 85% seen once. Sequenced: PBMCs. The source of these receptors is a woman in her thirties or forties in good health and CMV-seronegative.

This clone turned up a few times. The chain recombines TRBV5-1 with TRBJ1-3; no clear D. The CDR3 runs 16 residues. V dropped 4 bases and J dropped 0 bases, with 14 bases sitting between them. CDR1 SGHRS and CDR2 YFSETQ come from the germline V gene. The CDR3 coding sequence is TGCGCCAGCAGCCAAGGAGGCAGGACCTCTGGAAACACCATATATTTT. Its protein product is CASSQGGRTSGNTIYF.

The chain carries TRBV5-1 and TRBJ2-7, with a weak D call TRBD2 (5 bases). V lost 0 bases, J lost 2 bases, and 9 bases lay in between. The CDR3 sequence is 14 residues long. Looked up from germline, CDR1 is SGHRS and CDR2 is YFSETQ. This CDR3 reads CASSLVRGAYEQYF. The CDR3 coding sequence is TGCGCCAGCAGCTTGGTTCGGGGAGCCTACGAGCAGTACTTC.

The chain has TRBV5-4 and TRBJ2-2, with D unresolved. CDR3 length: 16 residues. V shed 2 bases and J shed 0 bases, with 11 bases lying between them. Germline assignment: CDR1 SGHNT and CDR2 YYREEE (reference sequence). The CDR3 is CASSFWKTPNTGELFF. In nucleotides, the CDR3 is TGTGCCAGCAGCTTTTGGAAGACACCGAACACCGGGGAGCTGTTTTTT.

In DNA form, the CDR3 reads TGTGCCTGGAGTACCCGGGACAGGGGAGTTTACTGGGCTATCAAGGGGCCCCAGCATTTT. This gives the protein CAWSTRDRGVYWAIKGPQHF. This chain joins TRBV30 and TRBJ1-5; 10 bases are shared with TRBD1. The CDR3 length is 20 residues. V was clipped by 2 bases and J by 9 bases; unmatched bases: 25. Germline V gives CDR1 GTSNPN, CDR2 SVGIG (reference sequence).

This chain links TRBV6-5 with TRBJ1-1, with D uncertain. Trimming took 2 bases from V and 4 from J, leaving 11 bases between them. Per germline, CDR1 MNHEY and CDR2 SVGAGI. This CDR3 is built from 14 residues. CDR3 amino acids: CASSYTGSPTEAFF. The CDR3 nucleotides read TGTGCCAGCAGTTACACCGGTAGTCCCACTGAAGCTTTCTTT.

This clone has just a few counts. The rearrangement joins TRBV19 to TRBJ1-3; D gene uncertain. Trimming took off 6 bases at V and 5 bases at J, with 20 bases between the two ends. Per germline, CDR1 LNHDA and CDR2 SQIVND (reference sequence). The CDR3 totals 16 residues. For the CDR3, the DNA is TGTGCCAGTAGGTCCGGTGGGTACGGGATCCGAAACACCATATATTTT. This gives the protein CASRSGGYGIRNTIYF.

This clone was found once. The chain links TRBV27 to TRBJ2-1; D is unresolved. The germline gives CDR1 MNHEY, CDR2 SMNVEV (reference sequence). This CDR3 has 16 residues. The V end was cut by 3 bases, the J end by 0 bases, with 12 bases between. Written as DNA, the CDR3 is TGTGCCAGCAGTTTTCCGAGGCGTGGCTCCTACAATGAGCAGTTCTTC. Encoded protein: CASSFPRRGSYNEQFF.

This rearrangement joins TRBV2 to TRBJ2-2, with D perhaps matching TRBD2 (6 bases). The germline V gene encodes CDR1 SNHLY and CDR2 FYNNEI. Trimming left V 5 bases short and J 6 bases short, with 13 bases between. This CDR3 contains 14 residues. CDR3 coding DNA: TGTGCCAGCAGTCTACCGGGACTGCCCGGGGAGCTGTTTTTT. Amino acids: CASSLPGLPGELFF. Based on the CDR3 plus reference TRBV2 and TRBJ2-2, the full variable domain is EPEVTQTPSHQVTQMGQEVILRCVPISNHLYFYWYRQILGQKVEFLVSFYNNEISEKSEIFDDQFSVERPDGSNFTLKIRSTKLEDSAMYFCASSLPGLPGELFFGEGSRLTVL.

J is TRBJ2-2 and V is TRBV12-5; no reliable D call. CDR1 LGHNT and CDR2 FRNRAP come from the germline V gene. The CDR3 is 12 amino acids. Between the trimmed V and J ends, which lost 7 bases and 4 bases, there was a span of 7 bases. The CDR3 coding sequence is TGTGCTAGTGCCCCGGTCACCGGGGAGCTGTTTTTT. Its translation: CASAPVTGELFF. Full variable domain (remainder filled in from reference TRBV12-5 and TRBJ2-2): DARVTQTPRHKVTEMGQEVTMRCQPILGHNTVFWYRQTMMQGLELLAYFRNRAPLDDSGMPKDRFSAEMPDATLATLKIQPSEPRDSAVYFCASAPVTGELFFGEGSRLTVL.

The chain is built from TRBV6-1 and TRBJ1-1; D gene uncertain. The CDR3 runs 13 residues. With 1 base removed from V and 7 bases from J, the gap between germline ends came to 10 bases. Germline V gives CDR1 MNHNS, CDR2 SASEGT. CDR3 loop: CASSEGGGCEAFF. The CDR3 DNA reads TGTGCCAGCAGTGAAGGAGGCGGGTGTGAAGCTTTCTTT.

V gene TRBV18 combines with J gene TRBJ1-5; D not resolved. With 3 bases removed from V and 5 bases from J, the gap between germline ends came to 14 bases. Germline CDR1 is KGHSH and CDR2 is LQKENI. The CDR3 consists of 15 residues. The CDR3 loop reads CASSPFGKRDQPQHF. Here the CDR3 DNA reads TGTGCCAGCTCACCCTTCGGGAAGCGGGATCAGCCCCAGCATTTT.

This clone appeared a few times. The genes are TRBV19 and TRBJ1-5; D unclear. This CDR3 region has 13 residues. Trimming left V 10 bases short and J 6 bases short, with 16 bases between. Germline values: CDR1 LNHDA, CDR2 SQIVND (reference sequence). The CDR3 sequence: CATSGLEVQPQHF. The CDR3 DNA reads TGTGCCACCTCGGGGTTGGAGGTTCAGCCCCAGCATTTT.

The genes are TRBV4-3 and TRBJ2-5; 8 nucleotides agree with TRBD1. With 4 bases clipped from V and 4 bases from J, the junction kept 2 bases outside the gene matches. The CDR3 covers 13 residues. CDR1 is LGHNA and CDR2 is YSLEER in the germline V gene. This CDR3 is CASSRDRGETQYF. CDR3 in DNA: TGCGCCAGCAGCCGAGACAGGGGAGAGACCCAGTACTTC.

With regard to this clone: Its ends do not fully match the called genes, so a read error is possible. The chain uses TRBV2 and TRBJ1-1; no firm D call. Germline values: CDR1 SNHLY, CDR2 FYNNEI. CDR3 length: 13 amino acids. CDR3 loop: CASSERSPKAALF. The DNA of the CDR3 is TGTGCCAGCAGTGAAAGGTCTCCAAAGGCGGCCTTATTT.

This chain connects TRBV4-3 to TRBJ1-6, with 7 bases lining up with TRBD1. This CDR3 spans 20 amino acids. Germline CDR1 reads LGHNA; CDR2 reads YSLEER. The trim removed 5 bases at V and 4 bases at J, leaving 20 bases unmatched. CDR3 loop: CASSEKAFRTGNRYNSPLHF. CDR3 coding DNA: TGCGCCAGCAGCGAAAAAGCATTCCGGACAGGTAATCGGTATAATTCACCCCTCCACTTT.

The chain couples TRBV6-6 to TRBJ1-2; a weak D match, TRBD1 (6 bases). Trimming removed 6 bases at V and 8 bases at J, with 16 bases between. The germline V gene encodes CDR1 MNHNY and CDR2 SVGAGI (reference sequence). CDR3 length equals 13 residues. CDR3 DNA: TGTGCCAGCAGCCTACAAACAGGGCACGGCTACACCTTC. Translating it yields CASSLQTGHGYTF.

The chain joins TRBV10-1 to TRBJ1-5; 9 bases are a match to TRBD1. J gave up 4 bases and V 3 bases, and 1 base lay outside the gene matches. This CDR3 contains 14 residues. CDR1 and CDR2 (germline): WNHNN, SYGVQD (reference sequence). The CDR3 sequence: CASSDGTGNQPQHF. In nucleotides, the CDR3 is TGCGCCAGCAGTGACGGGACAGGGAATCAGCCCCAGCATTTT.

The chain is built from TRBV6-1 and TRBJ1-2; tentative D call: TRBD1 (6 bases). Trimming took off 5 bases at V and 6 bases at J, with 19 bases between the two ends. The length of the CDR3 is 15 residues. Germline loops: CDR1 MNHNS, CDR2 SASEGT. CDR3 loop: CASSRNPQGLDGYTF. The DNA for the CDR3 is TGTGCCAGCAGTAGGAATCCGCAGGGGCTTGATGGCTACACCTTC.

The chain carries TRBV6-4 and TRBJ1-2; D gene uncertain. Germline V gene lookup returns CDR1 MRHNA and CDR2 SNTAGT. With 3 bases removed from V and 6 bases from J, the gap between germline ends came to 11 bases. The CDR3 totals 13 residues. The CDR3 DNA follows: TGTGCCAGCAGTGATTCGGGGTATGATGGCTACACCTTC. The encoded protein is CASSDSGYDGYTF.

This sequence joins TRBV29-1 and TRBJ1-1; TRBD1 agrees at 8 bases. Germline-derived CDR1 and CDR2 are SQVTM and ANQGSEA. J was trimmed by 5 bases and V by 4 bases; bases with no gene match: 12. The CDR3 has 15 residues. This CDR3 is CSVGPGDRGWTEAFF. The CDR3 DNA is TGCAGCGTTGGTCCGGGCGACAGGGGTTGGACTGAAGCTTTCTTT.

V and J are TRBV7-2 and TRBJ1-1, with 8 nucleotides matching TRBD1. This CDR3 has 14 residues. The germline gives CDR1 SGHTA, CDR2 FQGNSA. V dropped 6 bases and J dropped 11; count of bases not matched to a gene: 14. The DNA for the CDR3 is TGTGCCAGCAGTTACGGACAGGGCGGGGGTAGGGCTTTCTTT. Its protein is CASSYGQGGGRAFF.

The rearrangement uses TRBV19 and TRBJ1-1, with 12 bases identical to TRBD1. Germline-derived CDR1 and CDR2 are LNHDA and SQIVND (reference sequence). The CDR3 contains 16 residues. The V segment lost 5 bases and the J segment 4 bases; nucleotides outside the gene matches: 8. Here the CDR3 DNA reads TGTGCCAGTAGTCACAACCGGGACAGGGGGCCCACTGAAGCTTTCTTT. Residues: CASSHNRDRGPTEAFF.

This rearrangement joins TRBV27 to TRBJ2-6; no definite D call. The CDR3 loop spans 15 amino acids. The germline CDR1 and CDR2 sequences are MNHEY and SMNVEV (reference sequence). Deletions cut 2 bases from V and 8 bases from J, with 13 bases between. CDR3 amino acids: CASSLVITMSNVLTF. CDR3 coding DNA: TGTGCCAGCAGTTTAGTAATAACAATGTCCAACGTCCTGACTTTC.

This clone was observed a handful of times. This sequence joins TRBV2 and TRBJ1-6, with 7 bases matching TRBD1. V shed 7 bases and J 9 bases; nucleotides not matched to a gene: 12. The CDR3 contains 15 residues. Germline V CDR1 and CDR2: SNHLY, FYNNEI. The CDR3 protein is CASKRQGDLSSPLHF. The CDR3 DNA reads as TGTGCCAGCAAAAGGCAGGGGGATCTTAGTTCACCCCTCCACTTT.

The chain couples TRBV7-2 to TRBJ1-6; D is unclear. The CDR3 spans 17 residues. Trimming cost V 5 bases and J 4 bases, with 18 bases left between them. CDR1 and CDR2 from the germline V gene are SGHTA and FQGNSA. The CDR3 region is CASSPLDGISYNSPLHF. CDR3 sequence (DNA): TGTGCCAGCAGCCCCCTTGACGGGATCTCATATAATTCACCCCTCCACTTT.